A single sample gave rise to the 32 T cell receptor beta chains below, sequenced in a study of CD8+CD57+ T cells in acquired aplastic anemia. CD8+CD57+ cell expansion, shown by flow cytometry, had occurred in the patients selected for sequencing. Profiles of TCR beta VDJ and CDR3 were generated from a genomic DNA template. TCRdb redid the calling of the reads with MiXCR, one entry per CDR3 protein. The sample consists of about 190,000 distinct CDR3 sequences, less than 60% of them appearing once. Material: sorted CD4+, CD8+, or CD8+CD57+ T cells (not recorded which) from PBMCs. The receptor source for this set is a human donor with aplastic anemia.

This clonotype came up once. The rearrangement joins TRBV10-3 to TRBJ1-3; D gene unclear. Germline values: CDR1 ENHRY, CDR2 SYGVKD. Trimming pared 6 bases from V and 1 base from J, leaving 4 bases between. The CDR3 totals 12 residues. The DNA of the CDR3 is TGTGCCATCAGGGATTCTGGAAACACCATATATTTT. Its translation: CAIRDSGNTIYF.

Many counts were recorded for this clonotype. This chain joins TRBV4-1 and TRBJ2-7; no clear D. The V end was cut by 4 bases, the J end by 3 bases, with 13 bases between. There are 14 residues in the CDR3. Looked up from germline, CDR1 is MGHRA and CDR2 is YSYEKL. The chain's CDR3 is CASSLRPGDYEQYF. The CDR3 DNA reads TGCGCCAGCAGCCTAAGGCCAGGAGACTACGAGCAGTACTTC.

On this clonotype itself: The junction and the germline gene differ at one end; a read error may be behind it. The J gene is TRBJ2-7, the V gene TRBV2, with TRBD2 identical over 9 bases. Germline assignment: CDR1 SNHLY and CDR2 FYNNEI. The CDR3 length is 15 residues. DNA for the CDR3: TGCGCCAGCAGCTGGGGGGCTAGCGGGACGGGCGAGCAGTACTTC. Its protein is CASSWGASGTGEQYF.

Many counts were recorded for this clonotype. V is TRBV7-9 and J is TRBJ2-7; unclear D gene. Germline loops: CDR1 SEHNR, CDR2 FQNEAQ (reference sequence). This CDR3 comprises 14 residues. Trimming took 1 base from V and 5 from J, leaving 12 bases between them. Here the CDR3 reads CASSLGSTANEQYF. The CDR3 DNA sequence: TGTGCCAGCAGCTTAGGGTCGACTGCCAACGAGCAGTACTTC.

As regards this clonotype: A clone one base away is much larger, so this may be a read error. This chain uses TRBV12-5 with TRBJ2-5; D not certain. Trimming shortened V by 6 bases and J by 5 bases, and 7 bases separated the two germline ends. This CDR3 comprises 11 residues. Germline loops: CDR1 LGHNT, CDR2 FRNRAP. Written as DNA, the CDR3 is TGTGCTAGTGGAGACGCGGAGACCCAGTACTTC. Protein: CASGDAETQYF.

The genes are TRBV6-5 and TRBJ1-2; weak D call: TRBD1 (6 bases). The CDR3 is 14 residues long. CDR1 is MNHEY, CDR2 SVGAGI, per germline. Between the trimmed V and J ends, which lost 1 base and 6 bases, there was a span of 12 bases. Here the CDR3 DNA reads TGTGCCAGCAGTTACTTAGGGGGGCAGGATGGCTACACCTTC. Amino acid sequence: CASSYLGGQDGYTF.

To note about this clonotype: A read error may produce the germline difference seen at one junction end. The chain is built from TRBV6-2 or TRBV6-3 and TRBJ1-1, with 7 bases identical to TRBD1. The germline gives CDR1 MNHEY, CDR2 SVGEGT. The CDR3 consists of 14 residues. The CDR3 sequence is CASSLDRANTEGFF. The CDR3 region has the DNA TGTGCCAGCAGCCTTGACAGGGCGAACACTGAAGGTTTCTTT.

This clonotype has at least ten counts. The chain is built from TRBV20-1 and TRBJ2-2, with 7 bases identical to TRBD2. This CDR3 spans 14 amino acids. Per germline, CDR1 DFQATT and CDR2 SNEGSKA (reference sequence). Trimming cost V 2 bases and J 1 base; bases outside gene matches: 1. CDR3 protein: CSARPGGNTGELFF. The CDR3 DNA reads TGCAGTGCTAGACCGGGAGGGAACACCGGGGAGCTGTTTTTT.

The V and J genes are TRBV5-1 and TRBJ1-2; no reliable D call. The germline V and J ends were trimmed by 6 bases and 0 bases, with 6 bases remaining between them. In germline, CDR1 is SGHRS, CDR2 YFSETQ. The CDR3 has 12 residues. The CDR3 loop is CASKSANYGYTF. The CDR3 coding sequence is TGCGCCAGCAAGTCGGCTAACTATGGCTACACCTTC.

This clonotype was picked up one time. This may arise from a read error, as a much more abundant clone is one base away. Here the CDR3 reads CASSKTIRQGTNTDTQYF. The CDR3 DNA is TGTGCCAGCAGCAAAACGATAAGACAGGGGACTAACACAGATACGCAGTATTTT. The chain couples TRBV21-1 to TRBJ2-3; TRBD1 was called by the table and not checked on the DNA. TRBV21-1 corresponds to a pseudogene. The CDR3 runs 18 residues.

This clonotype was recorded many times. This chain joins TRBV5-1 and TRBJ2-7, with 8 bases matching TRBD2. The germline V gene has CDR1 SGHRS and CDR2 YFSETQ. Losses at the gene ends were 2 bases for V and 7 bases for J; bases not matched to a gene: 5. The CDR3 loop spans 13 amino acids. CDR3 in amino acids: CASSLAGVWEQYF. The CDR3 nucleotides are TGCGCCAGCAGCTTAGCGGGAGTGTGGGAGCAGTACTTC.

V is TRBV9 and J is TRBJ2-5; 11 bases agree with TRBD2. This CDR3 is 15 amino acids long. Looked up from germline, CDR1 is SGDLS and CDR2 is YYNGEE. The junction had 5 bases not matched to a gene; V was cut back by 3 bases and J by 4 bases. CDR3 in amino acids: CASSAGLAGSETQYF. In DNA form, the CDR3 reads TGTGCCAGCAGCGCTGGACTAGCGGGTTCAGAGACCCAGTACTTC. Full variable domain (missing parts from reference TRBV9 and TRBJ2-5): DSGVTQTPKHLITATGQRVTLRCSPRSGDLSVYWYQQSLDQGLQFLIQYYNGEERAKGNILERFSAQQFPDLHSELNLSSLELGDSALYFCASSAGLAGSETQYFGPGTRLLVL.

The chain uses TRBV10-3 and TRBJ1-2; 9 bases map to TRBD1. The CDR3 is 15 amino acids. The J segment lost 3 bases and the V segment lost 2 bases, leaving 4 bases of the junction unmatched. The germline CDR1 and CDR2 sequences are ENHRY and SYGVKD. CDR3 protein: CAISEGDREDYGYTF. The DNA of the CDR3 is TGTGCCATCAGTGAGGGGGACAGGGAAGACTATGGCTACACCTTC.

The chain couples TRBV20-1 to TRBJ1-1; D ambiguous. Trimming left V 0 bases short and J 1 base short, with 6 bases between. Germline CDR1 DFQATT, CDR2 SNEGSKA (reference sequence). This CDR3 has 13 residues. The CDR3 region is CSARDQRNTEAFF. In DNA, the CDR3 is TGCAGTGCTAGAGATCAACGGAACACTGAAGCTTTCTTT.

As to this clonotype: This may stem from a read error, because a much larger clone lies one nucleotide away. This sequence joins TRBV5-1 and TRBJ2-3; tentatively, D is TRBD1 (6 bases). Germline lookup yields CDR1 SGHRS and CDR2 YFSETQ. The CDR3 has 13 residues. CDR3 nucleotides: TGCGCCAGCAGCTTCACACGGACAGATACGCGGTATTTT. Its protein is CASSFTRTDTRYF.

The rearrangement uses TRBV10-3 and TRBJ2-7; the D gene is possibly TRBD1 (6 bases). The germline V gene encodes CDR1 ENHRY and CDR2 SYGVKD. This CDR3 has 15 residues. V gave up 3 bases and J gave up 5 bases, with 17 bases separating them. This CDR3 is CAISENTGTSDEQYF. The DNA for the CDR3 is TGTGCCATCAGTGAAAACACAGGGACGAGTGACGAGCAGTACTTC.

The gene calls are TRBV20-1 and TRBJ2-3; a weak D match, TRBD2 (6 bases). The CDR3 spans 14 residues. Germline CDR1 reads DFQATT; CDR2 reads SNEGSKA (reference sequence). V shed 3 bases and J shed 2 bases, with 12 bases lying between them. DNA for the CDR3: TGCAGTGCTAGGAGGCGGGGCTACACAGATACGCAGTATTTT. This codes for CSARRRGYTDTQYF.

For this clonotype: It may be a read error: a sequence one base away is much more abundant. The rearrangement links TRBV6-1 to TRBJ2-7; 9 positions agree with TRBD2. Germline V gives CDR1 MNHNS, CDR2 SASEGT. The CDR3 runs to 15 residues. Written as DNA, the CDR3 is TGTGCCAGCAGTGCGGTTTTAGCGGGAGCCTACGAGCGGTACTTC. Protein: CASSAVLAGAYERYF.

This rearrangement joins TRBV29-1 to TRBJ2-1; D gene unclear. Germline CDR1 and CDR2: SQVTM and ANQGSEA. The CDR3 loop spans 13 amino acids. Trimming removed 2 bases at V and 3 bases at J, with 8 bases between. The CDR3 DNA sequence: TGCAGCGTTGAATTGACCAACTACAATGAGCAGTTCTTC. It translates to CSVELTNYNEQFF.

The chain has TRBV27 and TRBJ2-7; D is unclear. The CDR3 sequence is 14 residues long. The V gene lost 7 bases and the J gene lost 2 bases, with 15 bases spanning the gap. Germline assignment: CDR1 MNHEY and CDR2 SMNVEV (reference sequence). The DNA for the CDR3 is TGTGCCAGCAACCCCCCGGAGAGACCCTACGAGCAGTACTTC. It yields the protein CASNPPERPYEQYF.

The chain links TRBV19 to TRBJ2-2; D unresolved. CDR1 LNHDA and CDR2 SQIVND come from the germline V gene (reference sequence). This CDR3 spans 12 amino acids. V was cut by 3 bases and J by 7 bases, with 6 bases left in between. The CDR3 DNA follows: TGTGCCAGTAGTATGGGAATCGGGGAGCTGTTTTTT. Translation gives CASSMGIGELFF.

The sample holds a few counts of this clonotype. The chain combines TRBV2 with TRBJ1-6; D is unresolved. The CDR3 has 15 residues. Trimming left V 4 bases short and J 6 bases short, with 13 bases between. Germline-derived CDR1 and CDR2 are SNHLY and FYNNEI. The CDR3: CASSGKEFFNSPLHF. As DNA, the CDR3 is TGTGCCAGCAGTGGGAAAGAATTCTTTAATTCACCCCTCCACTTT.

The V gene is TRBV2, the J gene TRBJ2-1; TRBD2 matches 10 bases. Per the germline V gene, CDR1 is SNHLY and CDR2 is FYNNEI. CDR3 length equals 15 residues. V gave up 9 bases and J gave up 7 bases; unmatched junction bases: 12. CDR3 coding DNA: TGTGCCAGGGGGCAAAGCGGGAGGGCCGGAAATGAGCAGTTCTTC. It translates to CARGQSGRAGNEQFF.

This clonotype was observed a handful of times. The chain has TRBV7-9 and TRBJ1-1; D unclear. The CDR3 extends over 13 amino acids. Trimming shortened V by 7 bases and J by 3 bases, and 12 bases separated the two germline ends. Germline CDR1 SEHNR, CDR2 FQNEAQ (reference sequence). The CDR3 here is CASTPGRDTEAFF. For the CDR3, the DNA is TGTGCCAGCACTCCCGGGAGGGACACTGAAGCTTTCTTT.

This clonotype was observed at least ten times. The CDR3 sequence is CATGGDGDQPQHF. The CDR3 DNA sequence: TGTGCCACCGGCGGGGACGGGGATCAGCCCCAGCATTTT. The rearrangement joins TRBV24-1 to TRBJ1-5; D possibly corresponds to TRBD1 (5 bases). V shed 9 bases and J shed 5 bases, with 13 bases lying between them. The CDR3 loop spans 13 amino acids. Per germline, CDR1 KGHDR and CDR2 SFDVKD.

Regarding this clonotype: A much larger clone sits a single nucleotide away, making a read error possible. J is TRBJ2-3 and V is TRBV9, with 9 bases matching TRBD2. The CDR3 runs 14 residues. The V gene's germline CDR1 is SGDLS and CDR2 YYNGEE. The CDR3 DNA reads TGTGCCAGCAGCGTACTAGCGGGGCCAGATACGCAGTGTTTT. Its translation: CASSVLAGPDTQCF.

The V call is TRBV11-3, the J call TRBJ2-5, with a weak D call TRBD2 (7 bases). Germline V CDR1 and CDR2: SGHNT, YENEEA. The CDR3 covers 16 residues. The V gene lost 5 bases and the J gene lost 3 bases, with 19 bases spanning the gap. The CDR3 spells CASSVESGEGKETQYF. The CDR3 bases are TGTGCCAGCAGCGTTGAGTCAGGGGAGGGAAAAGAGACCCAGTACTTC.

The chain is built from TRBV10-2 and TRBJ2-7; 13 positions match TRBD2. Germline values: CDR1 WSHSY, CDR2 SAAADI. V lost 4 bases, J lost 0 bases, and 12 bases stayed unmatched. The CDR3 contains 19 residues. The DNA for the CDR3 is TGCGCCAGCAGTGGGTTTCGGACTAGCGGGGGCCGGAGCTCCTACGAGCAGTACTTC. This codes for CASSGFRTSGGRSSYEQYF.

The V call is TRBV20-1, the J call TRBJ2-7, with 10 bases lining up with TRBD1. The CDR3 contains 13 residues. V shed 6 bases and J 6 bases; nucleotides not matched to a gene: 8. Germline values: CDR1 DFQATT, CDR2 SNEGSKA (reference sequence). The CDR3 here is CSAPGTGVGEQYF. In DNA, the CDR3 is TGCAGTGCCCCCGGGACAGGGGTCGGCGAGCAGTACTTC.

The rearrangement uses TRBV15 and TRBJ2-2; the D is unclear. Trimming removed 3 bases at V and 1 base at J, with 6 bases between. Germline CDR1 is LNHNV and CDR2 is YYDKDF (reference sequence). This CDR3 has 14 amino acids. The chain's CDR3 is CATSSGRNTGELFF. CDR3 nucleotide sequence: TGTGCCACCAGCAGTGGCAGGAACACCGGGGAGCTGTTTTTT.

This clonotype was detected ten times or more. The chain uses TRBV5-5 and TRBJ1-2; 7 bases align to TRBD1. Germline V gene data show CDR1 as SGHKS and CDR2 as YYEKEE (reference sequence). V dropped 4 bases and J dropped 5; count of bases not matched to a gene: 8. The CDR3 length is 14 residues. Here the CDR3 DNA reads TGTGCCAGCAGCCGACCTACAGGGGAGTATGGCTACACCTTC. Translated, it gives CASSRPTGEYGYTF.

Only a few counts were recorded for this clonotype. V is TRBV20-1 and J is TRBJ2-3; D is undetermined. Germline V gene data show CDR1 as DFQATT and CDR2 as SNEGSKA (reference sequence). CDR3 length: 14 residues. V was clipped by 3 bases and J by 0 bases, with 10 bases between them. The DNA of the CDR3 is TGCAGTGCTAGGGCCAGCTTAAGCACAGATACGCAGTATTTT. Translation gives CSARASLSTDTQYF.